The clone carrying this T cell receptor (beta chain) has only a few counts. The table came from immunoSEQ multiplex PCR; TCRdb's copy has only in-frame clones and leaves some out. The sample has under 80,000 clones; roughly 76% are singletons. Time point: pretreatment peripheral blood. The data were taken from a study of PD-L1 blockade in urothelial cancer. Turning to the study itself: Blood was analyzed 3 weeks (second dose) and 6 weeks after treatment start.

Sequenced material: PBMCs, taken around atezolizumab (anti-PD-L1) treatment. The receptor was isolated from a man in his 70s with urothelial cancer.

The CDR3 loop is CASSYGHTGANVLTF. CDR3 DNA sequence: TGTGCCAGCAGCTATGGACACACTGGGGCCAACGTCCTGACTTTC. The chain uses TRBV7-3 and TRBJ2-6, with a weak D call TRBD1 (5 bases). The CDR3 consists of 15 residues. CDR1 and CDR2 from the germline V gene are SGHTA and FQGTGA. Trimming cost V 4 bases and J 2 bases, with 9 bases left between them.